A few counts support the clone carrying this T cell receptor (beta chain). This sample was included in a study of identical twins. TCRdb re-derived calls from the 5' RACE reads in MiXCR, one entry per CDR3 protein. The table shows around 670,000 distinct CDR3 sequences, with roughly 6% occurring only once. The sequenced material came from naive T cells sorted from blood. The clonotype originates from a man younger than 35 in good health.

The CDR3 DNA is TGTGCCAGCAGTTTTGGGGCAGAACGGGGTGGCTACACCTTC. This gives the protein CASSFGAERGGYTF. The J gene is TRBJ1-2, the V gene TRBV27; tentatively, D is TRBD1 (5 bases). The V end was cut by 3 bases, the J end by 7 bases, with 15 bases between. Per the germline V gene, CDR1 is MNHEY and CDR2 is SMNVEV (reference sequence). The CDR3 length is 14 residues.